This T cell receptor beta chain was sequenced during a study of blood T cell repertoires in COVID-19. Clones were sequenced by immunoSEQ multiplex PCR, and TCRdb holds only the in-frame ones, with some missing. The data show 100,000 to 150,000 clones, with approximately 80% seen just once and 10% to 15% held by the top ten. Sequencing input: peripheral blood. This clonotype was obtained from a man in his sixties with acute or convalescent COVID-19.

In DNA, the CDR3 is TGTGCCAGCAGCCAGGCTTGGACAGGCTATGGCTACACCTTC. Translating gives CASSQAWTGYGYTF. The chain has TRBV3-1 (or the pseudogene TRBV3-2) and TRBJ1-2, with TRBD1 matching 7 bases. V was pared by 3 bases and J by 4 bases, with 5 bases of the junction left unmatched. From germline, CDR1 is LGHDT and CDR2 YNNKEL (reference sequence). The CDR3 covers 14 residues.